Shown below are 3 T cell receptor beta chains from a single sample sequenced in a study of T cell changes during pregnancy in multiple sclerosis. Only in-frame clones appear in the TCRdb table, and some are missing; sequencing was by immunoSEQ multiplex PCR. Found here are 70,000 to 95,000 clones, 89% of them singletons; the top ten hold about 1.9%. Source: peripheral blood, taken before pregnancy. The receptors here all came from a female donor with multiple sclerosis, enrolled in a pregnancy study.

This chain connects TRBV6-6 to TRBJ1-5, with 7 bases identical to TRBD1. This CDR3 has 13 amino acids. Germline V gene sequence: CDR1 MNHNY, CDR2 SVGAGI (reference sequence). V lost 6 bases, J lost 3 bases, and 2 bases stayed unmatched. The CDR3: CASRDRDNQPQHF. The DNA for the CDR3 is TGTGCCAGCAGAGACAGGGACAATCAGCCCCAGCATTTT.

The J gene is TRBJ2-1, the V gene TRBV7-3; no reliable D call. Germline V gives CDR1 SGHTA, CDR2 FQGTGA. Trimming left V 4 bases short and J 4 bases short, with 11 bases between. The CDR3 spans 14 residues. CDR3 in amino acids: CASSYYGSYNEQFF. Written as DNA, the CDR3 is TGTGCCAGCAGCTATTATGGCTCTTACAATGAGCAGTTCTTC. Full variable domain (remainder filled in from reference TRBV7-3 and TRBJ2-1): GAGVSQTPSNKVTEKGKYVELRCDPISGHTALYWYRQSLGQGPEFLIYFQGTGAADDSGLPNDRFFAVRPEGSVSTLKIQRTERGDSAVYLCASSYYGSYNEQFFGPGTRLTVL.

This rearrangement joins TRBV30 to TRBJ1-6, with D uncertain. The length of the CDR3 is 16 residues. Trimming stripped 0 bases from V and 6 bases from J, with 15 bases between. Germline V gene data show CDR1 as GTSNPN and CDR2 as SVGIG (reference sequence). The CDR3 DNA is TGTGCCTGGAGTGTACCGGGAGGGTGGTTTAATTCACCCCTCCACTTT. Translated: CAWSVPGGWFNSPLHF. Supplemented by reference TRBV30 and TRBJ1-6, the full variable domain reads SQTIHQWPATLVQPVGSPLSLECTVEGTSNPNLYWYRQAAGRGLQLLFYSVGIGQISSEVPQNLSASRPQDRQFILSSKKLLLSDSGFYLCAWSVPGGWFNSPLHFGNGTRLTVT.